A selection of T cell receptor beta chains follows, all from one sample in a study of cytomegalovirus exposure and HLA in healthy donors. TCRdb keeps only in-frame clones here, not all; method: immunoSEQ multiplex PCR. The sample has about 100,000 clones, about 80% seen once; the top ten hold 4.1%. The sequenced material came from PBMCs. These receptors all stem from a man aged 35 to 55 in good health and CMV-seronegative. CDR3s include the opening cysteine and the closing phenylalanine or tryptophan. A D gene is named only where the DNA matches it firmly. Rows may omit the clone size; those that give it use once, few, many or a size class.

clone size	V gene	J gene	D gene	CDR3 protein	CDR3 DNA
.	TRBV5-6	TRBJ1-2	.	CASSLVRGGYTF	TGTGCCAGCAGCTTGGTGAGGGGGGGCTACACCTTC
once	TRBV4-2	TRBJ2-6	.	CASSPRAGANVLTF	TGTGCCAGCAGCCCCCGAGCTGGGGCCAACGTCCTGACTTTC
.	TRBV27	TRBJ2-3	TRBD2	CASSATSGGAPDTQYF	TGTGCCAGCAGTGCGACTAGCGGGGGGGCCCCAGATACGCAGTATTTT
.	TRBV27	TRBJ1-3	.	CASSRQKSSGNTIYF	TGTGCCAGCAGCCGACAGAAGAGCTCTGGAAACACCATATATTTT
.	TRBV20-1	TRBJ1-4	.	CSARENRDFF	TGCAGTGCTAGGGAGAACAGGGACTTTTTT
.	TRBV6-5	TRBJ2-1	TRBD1	CASSATTGATYEQFF	TGTGCCAGCTCAGCTACGACAGGGGCCACCTATGAGCAGTTCTTC
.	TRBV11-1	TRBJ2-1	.	CASSSAPSTSYVF	TGTGCCAGCAGCTCCGCCCCCTCGACATCCTATGTCTTC
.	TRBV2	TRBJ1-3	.	CASSVVSGQRNTIYF	TGTGCCAGCAGTGTGGTCTCCGGACAGAGAAACACCATATATTTT
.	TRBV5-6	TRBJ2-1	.	CASSLDYGNEQFF	TGTGCCAGCAGCTTGGATTACGGGAATGAGCAGTTCTTC
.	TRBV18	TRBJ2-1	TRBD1	CASSLGQGVYNEQFF	TGTGCCAGCTCACTGGGACAGGGGGTGTACAATGAGCAGTTCTTC
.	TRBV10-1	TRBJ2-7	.	CASSDPGLSGVGEQYF	TGCGCCAGCAGTGACCCAGGGTTGTCTGGGGTCGGCGAGCAGTACTTC
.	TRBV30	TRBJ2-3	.	CARQHSPSTDTQYF	TGTGCCCGACAGCATTCTCCTAGCACAGATACGCAGTATTTT
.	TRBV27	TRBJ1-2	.	CASSFWGSYGYTF	TGTGCCAGCAGTTTTTGGGGCTCTTATGGCTACACCTTC
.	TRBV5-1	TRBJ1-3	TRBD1	CASSSRQGSVGNTIYF	TGCGCCAGCAGCTCTCGACAGGGGAGTGTTGGAAACACCATATATTTT
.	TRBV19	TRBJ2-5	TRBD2	CASSLGLAGVETQYF	TGTGCCAGTAGTCTGGGACTAGCGGGGGTAGAGACCCAGTACTTC
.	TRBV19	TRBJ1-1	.	CASSMRNTEAFF	TGTGCCAGTAGTATGCGCAACACTGAAGCTTTCTTT
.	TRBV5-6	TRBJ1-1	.	CASSWGGSTEAFF	TGTGCCAGCAGCTGGGGGGGGAGCACTGAAGCTTTCTTT
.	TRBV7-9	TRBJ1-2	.	CASSLLAESNGYTF	TGTGCCAGCAGCTTATTGGCAGAAAGTAATGGCTACACCTTC
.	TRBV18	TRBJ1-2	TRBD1	CASSRRTGGDYGYTF	TGTGCCAGCTCACGACGGACAGGGGGCGACTATGGCTACACCTTC
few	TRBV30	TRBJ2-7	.	CAWSDGASYEQYF	TGTGCCTGGAGTGATGGGGCGTCGTACGAGCAGTACTTC
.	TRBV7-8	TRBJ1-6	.	CASSLVQINSPLHF	TGTGCCAGCAGCTTAGTACAGATTAATTCACCCCTCCACTTT
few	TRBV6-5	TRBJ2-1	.	CASSYTGEQFF	TGTGCCAGCAGTTACACGGGTGAGCAGTTCTTC
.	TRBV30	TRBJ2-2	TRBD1	CAWSLGTGLTGELFF	TGTGCCTGGAGTCTCGGGACAGGGCTCACCGGGGAGCTGTTTTTT
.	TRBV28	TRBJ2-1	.	CASSGQLSSYNEQFF	TGTGCCAGCAGCGGACAGTTAAGCTCCTACAATGAGCAGTTCTTC
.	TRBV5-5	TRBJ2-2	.	CASSLVQGTGELFF	TGTGCCAGCAGCTTGGTACAGGGAACCGGGGAGCTGTTTTTT
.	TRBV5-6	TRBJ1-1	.	CASSLGVSLIRVAFF	TGTGCCAGCAGTCTAGGGGTTTCCCTAATCCGGGTAGCTTTCTTT
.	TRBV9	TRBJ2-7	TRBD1	CASSVGDRGLEQYF	TGTGCCAGCAGCGTAGGGGACAGGGGCCTGGAGCAGTACTTC
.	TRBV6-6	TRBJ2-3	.	CASSQGTDTQYF	TGTGCCAGCAGCCAGGGGACAGATACGCAGTATTTT
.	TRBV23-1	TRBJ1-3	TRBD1	CASRGQGPVFSGNTIYF	TGCGCCAGCAGGGGACAGGGGCCCGTCTTCTCTGGAAACACCATATATTTT
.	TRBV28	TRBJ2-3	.	CASSFSPGTDTQYF	TGTGCCAGCAGTTTCTCCCCAGGGACAGATACGCAGTATTTT
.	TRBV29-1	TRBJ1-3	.	CSVDPGNPSGNTIYF	TGCAGCGTTGATCCAGGAAACCCCTCTGGAAACACCATATATTTT
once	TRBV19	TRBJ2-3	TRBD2	CASSIAPSAGGRTDTQYF	TGTGCCAGTAGTATAGCACCCTCAGCGGGGGGGCGGACAGATACGCAGTATTTT
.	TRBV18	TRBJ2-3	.	CASFAGLGGPDTQYF	TGTGCCAGCTTCGCGGGGTTGGGGGGGCCAGATACGCAGTATTTT
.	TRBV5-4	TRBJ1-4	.	CASSLGGQSNEKLFF	TGTGCCAGCAGCTTGGGTGGACAGTCTAATGAAAAACTGTTTTTT
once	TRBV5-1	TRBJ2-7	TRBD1	CASSTAGGPYEQYF	TGCGCCAGCAGCACCGCAGGGGGCCCCTACGAGCAGTACTTC
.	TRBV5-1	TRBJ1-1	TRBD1	CASSTQGMNTEAFF	TGCGCCAGCAGCACACAGGGGATGAACACTGAAGCTTTCTTT
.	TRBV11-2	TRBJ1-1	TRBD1	CASSLDLTGGATEAFF	TGTGCCAGCAGCTTAGACCTGACAGGGGGCGCGACTGAAGCTTTCTTT
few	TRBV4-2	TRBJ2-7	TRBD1	CASSQRLTGQSTYEQYF	TGTGCCAGCAGCCAGAGACTGACGGGACAGAGCACCTACGAGCAGTACTTC
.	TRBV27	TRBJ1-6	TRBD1	CASRDRASAPLHF	TGTGCCAGCAGGGACAGGGCCAGCGCACCCCTCCACTTT
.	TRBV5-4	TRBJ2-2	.	CASSLGAAGELFF	TGTGCCAGCAGCCTGGGGGCAGCCGGGGAGCTGTTTTTT
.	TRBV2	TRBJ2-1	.	CASSRGKAPNEQFF	TGTGCCAGCTCAAGGGGGAAGGCGCCCAATGAGCAGTTCTTC
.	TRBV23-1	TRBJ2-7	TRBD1	CASSQYDRAWLDEQYF	TGCGCCAGCAGTCAATACGACAGGGCCTGGCTGGACGAGCAGTACTTC